This T cell receptor (beta chain) stems from a study of low-dose radiotherapy and immunotherapy resistance in tumors. The wider study: Every two weeks, one day ahead of radiation and immunotherapy, cyclophosphamide 200 mg/m2 was given (intravenously).

This clonotype has a count of ten or more. Looked up from germline, CDR1 is MNHNS and CDR2 is SASEGT. This CDR3 region has 15 residues. The ends were cut back, 6 bases at V and 6 bases at J, with 18 bases in the middle. Stated time point: after trial treatment. Specified treatment: LDRT plus nivolumab, ipilimumab, low-dose cyclophosphamide and aspirin (RACIN trial). Patients eligible had advanced solid tumors without tumor-infiltrating lymphocytes. Gene-specific TRAV and TRBV primers were used for first-strand cDNA, covering alpha and beta chains. The authors ran around 20 PCR cycles to amplify TCRs with a constant-region primer and V-primer adapter. Through in vitro transcription, the mRNA that had been isolated was amplified. TCRdb reanalysed the reads using MiXCR and keeps one entry per CDR3 protein. The data show more than 90,000 distinct CDR3 sequences, more than 20% seen once.

The sample here was PBMCs, taken after low-dose radiotherapy plus immunotherapy. V usage is TRBV6-1 and J usage is TRBJ1-5, with D uncertain. This receptor was identified in a male donor with prostate cancer. The CDR3 here is CASREQTPKVQPQHF. The CDR3 nucleotides are TGTGCCAGCAGAGAACAGACCCCGAAGGTTCAGCCCCAGCATTTT.